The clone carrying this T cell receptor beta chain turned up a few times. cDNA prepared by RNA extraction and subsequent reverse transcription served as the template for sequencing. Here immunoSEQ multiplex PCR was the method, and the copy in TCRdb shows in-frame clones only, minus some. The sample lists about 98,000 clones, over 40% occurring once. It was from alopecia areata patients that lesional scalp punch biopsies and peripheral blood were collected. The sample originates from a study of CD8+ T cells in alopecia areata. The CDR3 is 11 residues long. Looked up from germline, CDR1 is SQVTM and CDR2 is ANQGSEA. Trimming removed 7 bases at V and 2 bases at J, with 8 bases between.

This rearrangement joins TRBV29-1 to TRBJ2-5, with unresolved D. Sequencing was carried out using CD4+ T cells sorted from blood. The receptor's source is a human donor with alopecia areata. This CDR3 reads CSAAVQETQYF. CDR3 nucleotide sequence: TGCAGCGCGGCGGTACAAGAGACCCAGTACTTC.